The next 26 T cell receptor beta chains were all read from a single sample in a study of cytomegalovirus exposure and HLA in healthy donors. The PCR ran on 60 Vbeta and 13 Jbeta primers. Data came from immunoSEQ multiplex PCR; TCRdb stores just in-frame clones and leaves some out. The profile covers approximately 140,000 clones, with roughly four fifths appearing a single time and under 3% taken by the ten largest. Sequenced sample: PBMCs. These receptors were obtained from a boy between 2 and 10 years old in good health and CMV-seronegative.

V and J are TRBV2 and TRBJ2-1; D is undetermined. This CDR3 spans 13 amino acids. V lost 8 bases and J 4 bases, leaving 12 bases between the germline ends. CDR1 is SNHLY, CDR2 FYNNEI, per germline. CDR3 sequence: CASATASYNEQFF. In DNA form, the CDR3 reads TGTGCCAGCGCTACTGCTTCTTACAATGAGCAGTTCTTC.

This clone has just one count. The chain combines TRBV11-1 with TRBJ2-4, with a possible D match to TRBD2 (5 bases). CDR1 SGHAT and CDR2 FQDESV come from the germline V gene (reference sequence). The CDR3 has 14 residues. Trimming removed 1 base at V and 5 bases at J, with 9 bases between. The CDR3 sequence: CASSLGLRENIQYF. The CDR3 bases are TGTGCCAGCAGCTTAGGACTAAGGGAAAACATTCAGTACTTC.

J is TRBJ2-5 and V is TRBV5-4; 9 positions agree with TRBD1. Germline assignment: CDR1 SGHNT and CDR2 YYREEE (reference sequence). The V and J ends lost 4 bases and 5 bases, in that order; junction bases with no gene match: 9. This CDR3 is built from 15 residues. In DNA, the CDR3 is TGTGCCAGCAGCAGGACAGGGGAGTCGTCGGAGACCCAGTACTTC. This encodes CASSRTGESSETQYF.

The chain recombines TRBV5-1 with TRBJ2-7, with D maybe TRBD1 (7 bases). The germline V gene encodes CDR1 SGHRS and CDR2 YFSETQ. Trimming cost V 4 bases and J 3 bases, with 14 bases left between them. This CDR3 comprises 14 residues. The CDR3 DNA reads TGCGCCAGCAGCCCGGAGGGACAGTTCTACGAGCAGTACTTC. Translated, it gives CASSPEGQFYEQYF.

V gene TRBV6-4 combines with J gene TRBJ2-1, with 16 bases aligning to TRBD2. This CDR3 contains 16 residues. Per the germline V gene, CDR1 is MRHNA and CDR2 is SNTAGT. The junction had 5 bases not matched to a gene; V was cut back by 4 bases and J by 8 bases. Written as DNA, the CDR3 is TGTGCCAGCAGTGTGGGACTAGCGGGAGGGTCCGATGAGCAGTTCTTC. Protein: CASSVGLAGGSDEQFF.

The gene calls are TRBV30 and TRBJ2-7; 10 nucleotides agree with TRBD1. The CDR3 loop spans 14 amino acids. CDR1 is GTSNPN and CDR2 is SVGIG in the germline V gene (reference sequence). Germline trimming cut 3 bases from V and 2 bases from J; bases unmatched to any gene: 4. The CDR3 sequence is CAWSHGQGAYEQYF. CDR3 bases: TGTGCCTGGAGCCATGGACAGGGGGCCTACGAGCAGTACTTC.

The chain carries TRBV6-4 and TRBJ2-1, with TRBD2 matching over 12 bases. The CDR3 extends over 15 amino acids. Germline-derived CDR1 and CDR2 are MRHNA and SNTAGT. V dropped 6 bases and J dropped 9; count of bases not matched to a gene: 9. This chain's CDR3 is CASSRLAGANSEQFF. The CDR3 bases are TGTGCCAGCAGCCGACTAGCGGGGGCAAACAGTGAGCAGTTCTTC.

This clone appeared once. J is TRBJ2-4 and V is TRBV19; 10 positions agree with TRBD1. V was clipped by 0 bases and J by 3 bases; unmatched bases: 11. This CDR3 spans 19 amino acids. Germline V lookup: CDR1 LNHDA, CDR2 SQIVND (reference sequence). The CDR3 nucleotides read TGTGCCAGTAGTATAGATCCGCGGGGACAGGGGTCGGGCAAAAACATTCAGTACTTC. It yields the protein CASSIDPRGQGSGKNIQYF.

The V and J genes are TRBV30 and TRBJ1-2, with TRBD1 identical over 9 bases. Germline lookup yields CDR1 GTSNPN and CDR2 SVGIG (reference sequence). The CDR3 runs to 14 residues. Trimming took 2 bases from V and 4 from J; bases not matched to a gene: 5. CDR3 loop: CAWSWDRAIYGYTF. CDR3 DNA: TGTGCCTGGAGTTGGGACAGGGCAATCTATGGCTACACCTTC.

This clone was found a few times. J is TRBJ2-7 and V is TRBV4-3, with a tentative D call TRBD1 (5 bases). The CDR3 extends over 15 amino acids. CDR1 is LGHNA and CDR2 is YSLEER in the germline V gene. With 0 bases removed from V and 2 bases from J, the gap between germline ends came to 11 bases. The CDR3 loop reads CASSQDQEQAYEQYF. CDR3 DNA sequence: TGCGCCAGCAGCCAAGATCAGGAACAGGCCTACGAGCAGTACTTC.

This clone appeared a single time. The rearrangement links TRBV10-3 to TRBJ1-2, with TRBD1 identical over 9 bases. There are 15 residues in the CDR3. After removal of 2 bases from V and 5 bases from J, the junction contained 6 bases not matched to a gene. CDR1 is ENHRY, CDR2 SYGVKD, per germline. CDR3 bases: TGTGCCATCAGTGAGCCGACAGGGGGAATTTATGGCTACACCTTC. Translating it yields CAISEPTGGIYGYTF.

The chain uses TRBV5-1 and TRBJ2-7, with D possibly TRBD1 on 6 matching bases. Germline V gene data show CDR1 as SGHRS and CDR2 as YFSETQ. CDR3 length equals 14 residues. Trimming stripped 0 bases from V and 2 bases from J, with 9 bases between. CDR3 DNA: TGCGCCAGCAGCTTGGGAGCAGGGGCCTACGAGCAGTACGTC. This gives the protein CASSLGAGAYEQYV.

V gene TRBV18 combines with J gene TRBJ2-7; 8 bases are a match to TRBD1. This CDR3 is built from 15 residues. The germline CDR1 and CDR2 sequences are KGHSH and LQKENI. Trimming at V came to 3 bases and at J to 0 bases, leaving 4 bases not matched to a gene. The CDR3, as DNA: TGTGCCAGCTCACCCGGACAGGGAAGCTCCTACGAGCAGTACGTC. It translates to CASSPGQGSSYEQYV.

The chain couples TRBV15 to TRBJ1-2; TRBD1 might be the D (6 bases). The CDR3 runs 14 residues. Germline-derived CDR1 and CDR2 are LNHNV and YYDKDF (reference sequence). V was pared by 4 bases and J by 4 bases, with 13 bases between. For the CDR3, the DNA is TGTGCCACCAGCAAAGGACAGCCTCTCTATGGCTACACCTTC. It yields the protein CATSKGQPLYGYTF.

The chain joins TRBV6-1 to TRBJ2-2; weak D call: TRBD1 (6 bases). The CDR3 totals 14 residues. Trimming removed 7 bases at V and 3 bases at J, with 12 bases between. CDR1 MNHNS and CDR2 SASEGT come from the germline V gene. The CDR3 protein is CASKGGLDTGELFF. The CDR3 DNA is TGTGCCAGCAAAGGGGGTTTGGACACCGGGGAGCTGTTTTTT.

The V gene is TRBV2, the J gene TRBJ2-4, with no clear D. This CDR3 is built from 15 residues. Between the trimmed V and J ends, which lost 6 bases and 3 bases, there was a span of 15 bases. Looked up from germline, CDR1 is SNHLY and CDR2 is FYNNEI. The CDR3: CASRILSGVKNIQYF. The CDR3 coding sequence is TGTGCCAGCAGGATCCTTAGTGGTGTCAAAAACATTCAGTACTTC.

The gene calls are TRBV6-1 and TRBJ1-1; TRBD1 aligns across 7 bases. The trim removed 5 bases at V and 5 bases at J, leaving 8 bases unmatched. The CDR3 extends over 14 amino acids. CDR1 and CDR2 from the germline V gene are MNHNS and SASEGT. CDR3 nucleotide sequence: TGTGCCAGCAGTCGGGACAGTGAAGGGACTGAAGCTTTCTTT. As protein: CASSRDSEGTEAFF.

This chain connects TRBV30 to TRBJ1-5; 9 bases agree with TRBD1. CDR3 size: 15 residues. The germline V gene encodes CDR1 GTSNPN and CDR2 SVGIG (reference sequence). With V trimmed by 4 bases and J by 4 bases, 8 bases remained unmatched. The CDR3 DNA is TGTGCCTGGAATCCTGGGACAGGGATGAATCAGCCCCAGCATTTT. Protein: CAWNPGTGMNQPQHF.

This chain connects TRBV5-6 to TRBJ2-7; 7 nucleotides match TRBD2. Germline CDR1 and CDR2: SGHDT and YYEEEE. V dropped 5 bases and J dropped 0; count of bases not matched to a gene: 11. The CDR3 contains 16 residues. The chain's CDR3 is CASSSAGTMSSYEQYF. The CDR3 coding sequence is TGTGCCAGCAGTTCTGCAGGGACTATGAGCTCCTACGAGCAGTACTTC.

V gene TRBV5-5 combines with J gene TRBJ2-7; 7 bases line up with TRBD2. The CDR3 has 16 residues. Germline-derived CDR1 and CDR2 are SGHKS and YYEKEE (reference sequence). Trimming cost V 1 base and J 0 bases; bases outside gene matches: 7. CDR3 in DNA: TGTGCCAGCAGCTTGTCCTGGGAGGGGAGCTCCTACGAGCAGTACTTC. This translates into CASSLSWEGSSYEQYF.

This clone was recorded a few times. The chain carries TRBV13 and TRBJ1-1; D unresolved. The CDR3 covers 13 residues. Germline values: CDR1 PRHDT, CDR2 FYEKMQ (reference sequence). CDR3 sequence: CVTKKNLNTEAFF. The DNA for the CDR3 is TGTGTCACAAAAAAGAACCTGAACACTGAAGCTTTCTTT. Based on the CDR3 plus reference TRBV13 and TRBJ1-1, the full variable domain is AAGVIQSPRHLIKEKRETATLKCYPIPRHDTVYWYQQGPGQDPQFLISFYEKMQSDKGSIPDRFSAQQFSDYHSELNMSSLELGDSALYFCVTKKNLNTEAFFGQGTRLTVV.

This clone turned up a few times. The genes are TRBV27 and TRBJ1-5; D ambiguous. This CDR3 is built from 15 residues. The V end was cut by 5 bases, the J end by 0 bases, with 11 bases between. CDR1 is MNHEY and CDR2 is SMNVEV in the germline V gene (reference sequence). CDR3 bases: TGTGCCAGCAGTCCCCCAAAAAATAGCAATCAGCCCCAGCATTTT. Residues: CASSPPKNSNQPQHF.

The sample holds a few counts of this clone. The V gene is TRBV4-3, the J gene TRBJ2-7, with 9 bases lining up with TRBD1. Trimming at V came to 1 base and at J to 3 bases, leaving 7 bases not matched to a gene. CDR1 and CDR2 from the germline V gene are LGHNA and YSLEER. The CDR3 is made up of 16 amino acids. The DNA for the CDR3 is TGCGCCAGCAGCCAAGGTTTAGGACAGGGGAACTACGAGCAGTACTTC. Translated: CASSQGLGQGNYEQYF.

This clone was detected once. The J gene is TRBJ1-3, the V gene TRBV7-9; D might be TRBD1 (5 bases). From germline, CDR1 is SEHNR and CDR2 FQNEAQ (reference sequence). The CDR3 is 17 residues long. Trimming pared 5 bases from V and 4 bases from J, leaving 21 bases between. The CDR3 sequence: CASSPPGGTPFGNTIYF. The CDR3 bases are TGTGCCAGCAGCCCACCTGGCGGGACTCCATTCGGAAACACCATATATTTT.

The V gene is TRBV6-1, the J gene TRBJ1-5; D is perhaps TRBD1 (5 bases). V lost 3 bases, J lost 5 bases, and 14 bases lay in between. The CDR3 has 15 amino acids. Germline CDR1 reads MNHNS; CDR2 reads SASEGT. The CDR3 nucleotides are TGTGCCAGCAGTGAGGGTGACAGCTACTATCAGCCCCAGCATTTT. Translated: CASSEGDSYYQPQHF.

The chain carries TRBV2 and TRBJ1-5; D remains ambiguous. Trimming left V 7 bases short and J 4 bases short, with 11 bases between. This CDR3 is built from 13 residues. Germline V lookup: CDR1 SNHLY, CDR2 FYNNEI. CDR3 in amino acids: CASKERGNQPQHF. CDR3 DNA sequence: TGTGCCAGCAAGGAGCGAGGAAATCAGCCCCAGCATTTT.